This TCR beta chain was retrieved from a study of blood T cell repertoires in COVID-19. Study-level information: The study drew acute and convalescent COVID-19 samples from the United States, Italy and Spain.

Original analysis: It was from reference gene primer amplification that nucleated cell counts were estimated. Measured with immunoSEQ multiplex PCR; TCRdb has only the in-frame clones, and not every one. V, J and clone size derive from that table, while D and trimming were established from the DNA sequence. The table has approximately 97,000 clones, around nine tenths seen once. J was trimmed by 3 bases and V by 5 bases; bases with no gene match: 15. This CDR3 has 17 residues. Germline CDR1 and CDR2: SGHTA and FQGNSA. The genes are TRBV7-2 and TRBJ2-7, with 8 bases fitting TRBD2. The clonotype was recovered from a middle-aged man with active or convalescent COVID-19. The sample consisted of peripheral blood. In DNA form, the CDR3 reads TGTGCCAGCAGCGCCGGACTAGCCAAGGAAGGAGGCTACGAGCAGTACTTC. Amino acids: CASSAGLAKEGGYEQYF.